This TCR beta chain was retrieved from a study of T cell responses to AZD1222 COVID-19 vaccine. Some clones are missing from TCRdb's copy, which holds only in-frame ones; the method was immunoSEQ multiplex PCR. The top ten hold roughly 5% of the sample, which has roughly 110,000 clones, around 90% seen once. With V trimmed by 1 base and J by 6 bases, 4 bases remained unmatched. Germline CDR1 and CDR2: LGHDT and YNNKEL (reference sequence). The CDR3 consists of 15 residues. This clone was counted many times. Sample: peripheral blood, taken 28 days after the second AZD1222 dose. The sequence was obtained from an adult who received the AZD1222 COVID-19 vaccine. The rearrangement joins TRBV3-1 (or the pseudogene TRBV3-2) to TRBJ2-2; TRBD2 matches 8 bases. CDR3 DNA sequence: TGTGCCAGCAGCCAAGGGGTTAGCGGGGCCGGGGAGCTGTTTTTT. Encoded protein: CASSQGVSGAGELFF.